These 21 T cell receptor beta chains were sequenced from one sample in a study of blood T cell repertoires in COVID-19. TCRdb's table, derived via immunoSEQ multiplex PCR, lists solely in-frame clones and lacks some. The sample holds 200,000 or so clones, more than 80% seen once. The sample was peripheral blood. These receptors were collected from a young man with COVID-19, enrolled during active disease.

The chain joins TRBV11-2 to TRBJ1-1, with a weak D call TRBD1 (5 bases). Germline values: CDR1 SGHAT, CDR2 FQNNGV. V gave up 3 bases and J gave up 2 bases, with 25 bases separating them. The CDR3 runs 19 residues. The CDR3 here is CASSFGYSWGLEENTEAFF. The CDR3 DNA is TGTGCCAGCAGCTTTGGCTATTCTTGGGGACTGGAAGAAAACACTGAAGCTTTCTTT.

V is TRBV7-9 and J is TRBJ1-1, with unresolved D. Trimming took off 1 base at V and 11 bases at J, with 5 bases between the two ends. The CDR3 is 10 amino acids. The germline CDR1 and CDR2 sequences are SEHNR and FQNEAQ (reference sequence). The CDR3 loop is CASSLVEAFF. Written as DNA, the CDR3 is TGTGCCAGCAGCTTAGTTGAGGCTTTCTTT.

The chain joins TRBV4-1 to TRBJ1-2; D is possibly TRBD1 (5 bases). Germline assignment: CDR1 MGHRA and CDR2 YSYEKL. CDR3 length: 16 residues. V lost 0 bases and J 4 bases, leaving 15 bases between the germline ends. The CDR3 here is CASSQEGGGSGYGYTF. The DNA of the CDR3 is TGCGCCAGCAGCCAAGAAGGCGGGGGTTCTGGCTATGGCTACACCTTC.

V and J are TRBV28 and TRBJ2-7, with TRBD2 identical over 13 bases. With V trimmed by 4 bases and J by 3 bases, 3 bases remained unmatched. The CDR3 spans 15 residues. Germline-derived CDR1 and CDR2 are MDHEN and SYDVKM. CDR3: CASSWTSGRGYEQYF. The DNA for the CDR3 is TGTGCCAGCAGTTGGACTAGCGGGAGAGGCTACGAGCAGTACTTC.

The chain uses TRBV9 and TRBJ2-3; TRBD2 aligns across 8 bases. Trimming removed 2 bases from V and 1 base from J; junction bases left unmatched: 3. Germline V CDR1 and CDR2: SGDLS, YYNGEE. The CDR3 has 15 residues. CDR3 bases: TGTGCCAGCAGCGTCAGAGCGGGGGGCACAGATACGCAGTATTTT. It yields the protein CASSVRAGGTDTQYF.

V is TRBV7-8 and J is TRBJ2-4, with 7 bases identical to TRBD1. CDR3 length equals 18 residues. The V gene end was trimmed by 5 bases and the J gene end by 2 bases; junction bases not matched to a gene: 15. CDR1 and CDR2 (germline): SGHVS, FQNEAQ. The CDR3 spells CASSLNPEQGETKNIQYF. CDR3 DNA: TGTGCCAGCAGCCTAAACCCTGAGCAGGGGGAAACCAAAAACATTCAGTACTTC.

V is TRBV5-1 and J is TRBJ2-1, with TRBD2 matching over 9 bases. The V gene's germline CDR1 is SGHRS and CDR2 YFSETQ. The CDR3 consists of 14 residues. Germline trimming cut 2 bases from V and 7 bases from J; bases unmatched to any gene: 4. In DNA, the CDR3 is TGCGCCAGCAGCTTCCAGCGGGAGGTGAATGAGCAGTTCTTC. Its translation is CASSFQREVNEQFF.

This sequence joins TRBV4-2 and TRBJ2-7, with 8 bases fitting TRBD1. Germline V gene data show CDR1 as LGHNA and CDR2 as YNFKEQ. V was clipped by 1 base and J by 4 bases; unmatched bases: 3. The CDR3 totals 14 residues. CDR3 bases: TGTGCCAGCAGCCAAGTTGACAGGGGATACGAGCAGTACTTC. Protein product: CASSQVDRGYEQYF.

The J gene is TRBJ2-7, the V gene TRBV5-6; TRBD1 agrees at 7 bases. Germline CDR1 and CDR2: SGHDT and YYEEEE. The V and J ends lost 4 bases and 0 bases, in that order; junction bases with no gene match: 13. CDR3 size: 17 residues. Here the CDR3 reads CASSPLAGTEYSYEQYF. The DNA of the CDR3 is TGTGCCAGCAGCCCCCTAGCCGGGACAGAGTACTCCTACGAGCAGTACTTC.

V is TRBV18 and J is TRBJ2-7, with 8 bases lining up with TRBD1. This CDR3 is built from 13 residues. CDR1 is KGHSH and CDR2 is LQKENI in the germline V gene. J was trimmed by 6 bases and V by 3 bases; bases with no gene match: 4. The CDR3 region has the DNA TGTGCCAGCTCACCCGGGACAGGTTCCGAGCAGTACTTC. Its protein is CASSPGTGSEQYF.

The CDR3 DNA reads as TGTGCCAGCAGCTTTACGGGTAGCAAAAACATTCAGTACTTC. It specifies CASSFTGSKNIQYF. The chain recombines TRBV5-4 with TRBJ2-4; no firm D call. Trimming took off 2 bases at V and 3 bases at J, with 9 bases between the two ends. The CDR3 covers 14 residues. Germline V gives CDR1 SGHNT, CDR2 YYREEE (reference sequence).

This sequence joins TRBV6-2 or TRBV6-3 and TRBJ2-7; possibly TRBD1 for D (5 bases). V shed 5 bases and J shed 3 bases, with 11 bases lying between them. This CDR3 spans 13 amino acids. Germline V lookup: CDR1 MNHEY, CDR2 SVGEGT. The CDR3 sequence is CASSKSTGYEQYF. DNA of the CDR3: TGTGCCAGCAGTAAGTCAACAGGCTACGAGCAGTACTTC.

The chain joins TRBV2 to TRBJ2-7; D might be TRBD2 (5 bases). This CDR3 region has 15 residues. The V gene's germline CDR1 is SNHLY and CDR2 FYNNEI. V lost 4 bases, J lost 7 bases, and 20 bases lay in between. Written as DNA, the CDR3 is TGTGCCAGCAGTGTCGGTGGAAGCGGTATGGGGGAGCAGTACTTC. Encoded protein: CASSVGGSGMGEQYF.

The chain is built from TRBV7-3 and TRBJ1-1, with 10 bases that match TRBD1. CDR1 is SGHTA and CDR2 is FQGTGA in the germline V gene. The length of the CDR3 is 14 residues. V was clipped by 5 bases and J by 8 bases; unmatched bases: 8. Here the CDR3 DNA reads TGTGCCAGCAGCGGTCGACAGGGGGCGAGGGAAGCTTTCTTT. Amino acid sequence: CASSGRQGAREAFF.

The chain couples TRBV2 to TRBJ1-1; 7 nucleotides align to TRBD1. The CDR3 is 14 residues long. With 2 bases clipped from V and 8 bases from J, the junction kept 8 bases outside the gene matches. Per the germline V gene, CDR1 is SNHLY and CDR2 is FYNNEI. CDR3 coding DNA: TGTGCCAGCAGTGAAAGGGGTACAGGGGTAGAAGCTTTCTTT. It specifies CASSERGTGVEAFF.

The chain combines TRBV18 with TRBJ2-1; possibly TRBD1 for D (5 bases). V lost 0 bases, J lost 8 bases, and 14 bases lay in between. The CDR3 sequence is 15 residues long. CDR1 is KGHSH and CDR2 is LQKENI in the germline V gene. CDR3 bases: TGTGCCAGCTCACCACCCCCTCAGGGTAGGGATGAGCAGTTCTTC. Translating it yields CASSPPPQGRDEQFF. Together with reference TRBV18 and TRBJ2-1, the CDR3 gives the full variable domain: NAGVMQNPRHLVRRRGQEARLRCSPMKGHSHVYWYRQLPEEGLKFMVYLQKENIIDESGMPKERFSAEFPKEGPSILRIQQVVRGDSAAYFCASSPPPQGRDEQFFGPGTRLTVL.

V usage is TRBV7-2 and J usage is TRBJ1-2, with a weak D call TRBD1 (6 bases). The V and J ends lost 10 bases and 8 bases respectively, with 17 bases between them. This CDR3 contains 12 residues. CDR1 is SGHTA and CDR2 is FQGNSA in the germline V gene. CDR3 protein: CATQGSAMGYTF. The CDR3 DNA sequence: TGTGCCACCCAGGGGAGTGCGATGGGCTACACCTTC.

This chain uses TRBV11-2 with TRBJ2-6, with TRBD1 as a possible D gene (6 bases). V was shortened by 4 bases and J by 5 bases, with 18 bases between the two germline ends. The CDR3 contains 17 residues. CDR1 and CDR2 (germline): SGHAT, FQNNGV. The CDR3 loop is CASSSVERGYRANVLTF. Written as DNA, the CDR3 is TGTGCCAGCAGCTCCGTCGAGAGGGGGTACCGGGCCAACGTCCTGACTTTC.

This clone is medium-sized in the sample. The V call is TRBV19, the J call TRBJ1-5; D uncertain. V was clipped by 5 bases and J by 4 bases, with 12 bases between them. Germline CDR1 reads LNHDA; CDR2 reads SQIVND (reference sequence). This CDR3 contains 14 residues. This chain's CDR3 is CASSPYNPNQPQHF. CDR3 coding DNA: TGTGCCAGTAGTCCATACAATCCAAATCAGCCCCAGCATTTT.

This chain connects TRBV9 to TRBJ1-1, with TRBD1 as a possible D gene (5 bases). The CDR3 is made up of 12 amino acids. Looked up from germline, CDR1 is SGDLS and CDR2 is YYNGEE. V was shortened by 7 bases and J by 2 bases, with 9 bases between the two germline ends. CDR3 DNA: TGTGCCAGCGGGGCCAGCAACACTGAAGCTTTCTTT. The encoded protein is CASGASNTEAFF.

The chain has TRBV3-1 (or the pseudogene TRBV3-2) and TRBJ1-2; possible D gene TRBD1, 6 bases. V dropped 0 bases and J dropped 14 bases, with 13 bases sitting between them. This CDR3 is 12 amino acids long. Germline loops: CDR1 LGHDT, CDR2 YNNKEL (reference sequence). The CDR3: CASSQDDRRGTF. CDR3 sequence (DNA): TGTGCCAGCAGCCAAGACGACAGGAGAGGGACCTTC.